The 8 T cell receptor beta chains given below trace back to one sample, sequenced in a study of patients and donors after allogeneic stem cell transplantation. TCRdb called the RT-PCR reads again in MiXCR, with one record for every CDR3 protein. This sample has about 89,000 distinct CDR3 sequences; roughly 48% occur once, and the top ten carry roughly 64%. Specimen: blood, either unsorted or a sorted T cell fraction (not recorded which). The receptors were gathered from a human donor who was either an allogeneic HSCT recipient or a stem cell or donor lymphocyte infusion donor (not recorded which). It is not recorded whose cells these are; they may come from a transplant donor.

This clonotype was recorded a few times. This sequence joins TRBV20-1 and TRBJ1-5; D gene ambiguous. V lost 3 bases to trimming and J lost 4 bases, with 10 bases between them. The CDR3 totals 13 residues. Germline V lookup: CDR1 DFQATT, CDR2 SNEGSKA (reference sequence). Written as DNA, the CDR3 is TGCAGTGCTAGCGATGCGTGGAATCAGCCCCAGCATTTT. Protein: CSASDAWNQPQHF.

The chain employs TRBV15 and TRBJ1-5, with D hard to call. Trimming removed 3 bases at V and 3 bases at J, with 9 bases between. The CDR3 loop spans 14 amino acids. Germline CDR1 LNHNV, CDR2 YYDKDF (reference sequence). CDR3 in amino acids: CATSSTAFNQPQHF. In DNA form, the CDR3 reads TGTGCCACCAGCAGCACCGCTTTCAATCAGCCCCAGCATTTT.

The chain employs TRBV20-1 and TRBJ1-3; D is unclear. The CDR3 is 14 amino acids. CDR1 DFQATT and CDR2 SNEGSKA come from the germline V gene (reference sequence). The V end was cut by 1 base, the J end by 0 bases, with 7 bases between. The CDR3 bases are TGCAGTGCTAGAGTTGGGAACTCTGGAAACACCATATATTTT. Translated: CSARVGNSGNTIYF.

The CDR3 nucleotides are TGTGCCAGCAGCGGCTATGGCTACACCTTC. Encoded protein: CASSGYGYTF. The chain uses TRBV9 and TRBJ1-2, with D hard to call. The germline V gene has CDR1 SGDLS and CDR2 YYNGEE. Trimming pared 3 bases from V and 4 bases from J, leaving 1 base between. The CDR3 is 10 residues long.

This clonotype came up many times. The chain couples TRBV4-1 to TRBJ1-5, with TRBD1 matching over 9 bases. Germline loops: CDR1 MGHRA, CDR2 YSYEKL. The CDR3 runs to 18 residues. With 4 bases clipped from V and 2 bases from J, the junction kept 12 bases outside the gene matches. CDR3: CASSPAGQGTFRNQPQHF. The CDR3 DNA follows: TGCGCCAGCAGCCCAGCCGGACAGGGGACCTTTCGCAATCAGCCCCAGCATTTT.

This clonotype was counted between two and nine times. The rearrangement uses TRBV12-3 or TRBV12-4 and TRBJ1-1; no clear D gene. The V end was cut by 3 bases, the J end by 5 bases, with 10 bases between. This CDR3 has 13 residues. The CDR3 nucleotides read TGTGCCAGCAGTTTTCGGGAGTTGACTGAAGCTTTCTTT. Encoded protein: CASSFRELTEAFF.

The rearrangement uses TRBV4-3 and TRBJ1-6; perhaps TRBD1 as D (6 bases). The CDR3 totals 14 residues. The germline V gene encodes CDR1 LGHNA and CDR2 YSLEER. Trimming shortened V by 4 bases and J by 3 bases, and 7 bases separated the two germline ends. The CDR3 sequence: CASSPTGYNSPLHF. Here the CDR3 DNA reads TGCGCCAGCAGCCCGACAGGCTATAATTCACCCCTCCACTTT.

The CDR3 DNA follows: TGCAGCGTTGGACAGGACTCCTACGAGCAGTACTTC. This translates into CSVGQDSYEQYF. This sequence joins TRBV29-1 and TRBJ2-7, with a weak D call TRBD1 (6 bases). This CDR3 region has 12 residues. The germline CDR1 and CDR2 sequences are SQVTM and ANQGSEA. Trimming left V 4 bases short and J 0 bases short, with 7 bases between.